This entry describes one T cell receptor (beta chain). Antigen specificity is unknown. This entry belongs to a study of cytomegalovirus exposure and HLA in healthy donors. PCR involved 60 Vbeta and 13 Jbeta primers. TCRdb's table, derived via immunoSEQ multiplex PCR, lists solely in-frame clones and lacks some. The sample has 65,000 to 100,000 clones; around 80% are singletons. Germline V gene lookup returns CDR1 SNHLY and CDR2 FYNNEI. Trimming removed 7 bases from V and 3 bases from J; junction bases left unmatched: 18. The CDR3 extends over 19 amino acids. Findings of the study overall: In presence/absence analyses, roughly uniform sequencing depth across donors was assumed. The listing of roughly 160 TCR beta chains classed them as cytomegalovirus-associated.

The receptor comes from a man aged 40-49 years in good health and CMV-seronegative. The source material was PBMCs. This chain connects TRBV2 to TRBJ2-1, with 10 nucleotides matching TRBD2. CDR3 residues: CASTLTVASGRTYYNEQFF. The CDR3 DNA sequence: TGTGCCAGCACCCTCACGGTGGCTAGCGGGAGAACCTACTACAATGAGCAGTTCTTC. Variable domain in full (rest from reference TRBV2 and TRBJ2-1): EPEVTQTPSHQVTQMGQEVILRCVPISNHLYFYWYRQILGQKVEFLVSFYNNEISEKSEIFDDQFSVERPDGSNFTLKIRSTKLEDSAMYFCASTLTVASGRTYYNEQFFGPGTRLTVL.